The T cell receptor (beta chain) described here comes from a study of somatic mutations in cytotoxic T cells in rheumatoid arthritis. Looking at the study overall: Purity of nearly 100% was reached when some V beta antibody-stained T-cell populations were flow-sorted, including V beta1+ cells sequenced for TCRB.

This CDR3 is built from 14 residues. Germline V lookup: CDR1 SGHNT, CDR2 YYREEE (reference sequence). Trimming took off 0 bases at V and 4 bases at J, with 10 bases between the two ends. It was blood donors, about 52% female and with a median age of approximately 60 years (range roughly 20-80), who served as healthy controls. The CD4+ and CD8+ fractions came from positive magnetic bead selection and were purity-checked by flow cytometry. Assay: immunoSEQ multiplex PCR; the TCRdb copy retains only in-frame clones and omits some. The sample holds some 12,000 clones, about 70% seen once. The rearrangement joins TRBV5-4 to TRBJ1-1; D is undetermined. This sequence was found in a man in his sixties in good health. The sequenced sample consisted of CD8+ T cells sorted from blood. DNA for the CDR3: TGTGCCAGCAGCTTGGTCGGCTGGAGCACTGAAGCTTTCTTT. Translation: CASSLVGWSTEAFF.